Detailed here is one TCR beta chain. No cognate antigen has been identified for it. The data were taken from a study of T cells expressing NK-cell markers (dated by TCRdb to the early 2020s). Context from the whole study: Three sorted T-cell subsets (CD3+CD56+NKG2C+, CD3+CD56+NKG2C- and CD3+CD56-NKG2C+) from roughly eight donors had their TCR beta-chain repertoires profiled. Illumina HiSeq 2000/2500, MiSeq or NextSeq was used to sequence libraries as 2 x 150 bp reads. Of the eight sequenced donors, seven were found to be HCMV-seropositive and one was found to be HCMV-seronegative. All eight donors whose samples were sequenced were randomly selected healthy volunteers, three of them men and five women.

The sequencer was an Illumina HiSeq 2000. TCR beta cDNA libraries were prepared using 5'RACE template switching, which introduced a universal primer site and unique molecular identifiers. Priming for cDNA synthesis came from the TCR beta constant segment, and two successive PCR amplification steps followed. As for the original processing: MIGEC handled demultiplexing of the reads and grouping by UMI, while MiTCR was used to assemble and quantify clonotypes. Only TCR cDNA sequences supported by at least two reads were kept to exclude erroneous sequences. The tcR package was used for downstream repertoire analysis, and clonotypes were matched between fractions using CDR3 nucleotide sequence together with V segment. VDJmatch was used to annotate antigen specificity against VDJdb, with one amino acid substitution in CDR3 allowed. TCRdb reprocessed the reads; each CDR3 protein sequence makes one entry, and DNA is unavailable. The V and J calls shown here were made by TCRdb, not taken from the authors' results. The data table for this sample lists 550,000 or so distinct CDR3 sequences. The ten largest clones represent around 4% of the sample.

HCMV serostatus was determined by detecting HCMV-specific IgG in serum with a commercial ELISA kit. Peripheral blood mononuclear cells were isolated from blood by Ficoll density gradient centrifugation. Overall results and qualifications from the work: It remained unclear whether the expanded NKG2C-expressing T cell clones were specific for HCMV antigens. Those dominant clonotypes were again the most abundant among CD3+CD56-NKG2C+ cells in several donors, at 28.3-60.1%. In several donors, the dominant CD3+CD56+NKG2C+ clonotypes ranked among the top 10 CD8+ clonotypes, making up about 1.0-7.0% of CD8+ T cells.

Including cysteine and phenylalanine, the CDR3 has 15 amino acids. No DNA was logged. CDR1 and CDR2, per the germline V gene (reference sequence), are LNHNV and YYDKDF. The sequenced material came from blood T cells: a sorted CD56 or NKG2C T cell subset, CD4+ or CD8+ T cells, or bulk PBMC T cells (not recorded which). The receptor was derived from a young man in good health. Donor details come from another sample of the same person, matched by shared clones. The chain is made from TRBV15 and TRBJ2-1; TCRdb's D gene call, TRBD1, goes unchecked for lack of DNA. The CDR3 has the sequence CATSRDDSSLEARFF.